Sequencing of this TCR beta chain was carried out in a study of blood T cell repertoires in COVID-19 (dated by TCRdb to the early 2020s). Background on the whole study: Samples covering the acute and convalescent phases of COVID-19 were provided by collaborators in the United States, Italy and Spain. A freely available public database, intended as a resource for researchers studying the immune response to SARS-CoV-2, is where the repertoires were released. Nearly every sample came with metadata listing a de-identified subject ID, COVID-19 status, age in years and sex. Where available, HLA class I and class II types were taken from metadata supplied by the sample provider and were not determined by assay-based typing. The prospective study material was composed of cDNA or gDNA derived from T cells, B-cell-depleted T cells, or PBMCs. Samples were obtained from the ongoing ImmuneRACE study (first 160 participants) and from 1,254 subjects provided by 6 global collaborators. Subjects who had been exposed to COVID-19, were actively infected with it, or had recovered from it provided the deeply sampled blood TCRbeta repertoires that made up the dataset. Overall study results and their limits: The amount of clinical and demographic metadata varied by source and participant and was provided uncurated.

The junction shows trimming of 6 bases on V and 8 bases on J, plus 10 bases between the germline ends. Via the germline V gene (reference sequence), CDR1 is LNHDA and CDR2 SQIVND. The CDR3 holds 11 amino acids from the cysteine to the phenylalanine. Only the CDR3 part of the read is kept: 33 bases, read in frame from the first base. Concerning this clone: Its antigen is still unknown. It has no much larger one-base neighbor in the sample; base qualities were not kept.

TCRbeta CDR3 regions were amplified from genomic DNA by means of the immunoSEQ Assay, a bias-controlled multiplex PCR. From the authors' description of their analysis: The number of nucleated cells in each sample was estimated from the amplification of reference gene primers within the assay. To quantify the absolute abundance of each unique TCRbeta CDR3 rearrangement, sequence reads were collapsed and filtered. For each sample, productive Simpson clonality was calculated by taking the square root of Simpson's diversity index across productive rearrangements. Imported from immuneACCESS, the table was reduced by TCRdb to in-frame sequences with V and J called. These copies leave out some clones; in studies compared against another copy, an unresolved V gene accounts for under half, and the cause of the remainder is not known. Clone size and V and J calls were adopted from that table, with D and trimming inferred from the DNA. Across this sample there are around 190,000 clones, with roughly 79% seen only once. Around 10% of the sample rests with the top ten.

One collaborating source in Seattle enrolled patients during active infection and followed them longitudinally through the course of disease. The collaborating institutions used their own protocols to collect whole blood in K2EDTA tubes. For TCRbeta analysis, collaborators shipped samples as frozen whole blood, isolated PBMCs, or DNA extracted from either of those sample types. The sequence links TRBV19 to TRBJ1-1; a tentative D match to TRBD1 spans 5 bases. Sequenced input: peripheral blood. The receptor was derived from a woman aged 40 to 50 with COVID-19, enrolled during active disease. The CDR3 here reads CASRQGVEAFF. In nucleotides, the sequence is TGTGCCAGTAGACAAGGGGTGGAAGCTTTCTTT.